What follows is one TCR beta chain and its context. What this receptor recognizes is not known. Base qualities are not recorded, but no much larger clone differs from it by a single base. These data belong to a study of CD8 T cells in ankylosing spondylitis (dated by TCRdb to 2016 to 2017). Background on the whole study: The study set out to find disease-linked TCR variants by profiling T cell receptor beta repertoires in ankylosing spondylitis patients and healthy donors. The full study cohort was made up of roughly 25 ankylosing spondylitis patients and 95 to 130 healthy donors. Samples of peripheral blood were taken, and for ankylosing spondylitis patients, synovial fluid was collected as well. Beyond this particular receptor, the publication reports: Significant enrichment of the disease-linked clones was reported in matched synovial fluid samples from ankylosing spondylitis patients. A TCR beta motif of about 8 highly homologous amino acid variants appeared characteristic of blood from ankylosing spondylitis patients. The disease-linked clones had a CD8+ phenotype and were found at relatively low frequencies in peripheral blood. Some motif variants were previously reported in synovial fluid and blood of reactive arthritis patients, suggesting common disease-initiation mechanisms.

Instrument used: Illumina HiSeq 2500. Quantitative 5'-RACE with molecular barcodes was used to prepare TCR beta libraries. The study's processing was this. To identify disease-linked TCR variants, a new computational method was used, one built on a probabilistic model of VDJ rearrangement. TCRdb reworked the public reads: Q25 trimming with fastp, MiXCR clone assembly, productive beta chains retained. Each CDR3 protein appears once, grouped with its most common genes and DNA. V and J calls and clone size were set by TCRdb, not the authors. A total of a few hundred thousand distinct CDR3 sequences appear in this sample, approximately 20% of them only once. The ten most abundant clones make up less than 20% of the sample. Taken from cysteine to phenylalanine, the CDR3 has 15 residues. Just the 45-base CDR3 DNA is kept, in frame starting at base 1. Between the V and J ends, shortened by 4 bases and 3 bases respectively, the junction contains 12 bases. Via the germline V gene, CDR1 is MDHEN and CDR2 SYDVKM.

This clonotype was obtained from a male donor with ankylosing spondylitis. The chain links TRBV28 with TRBJ1-4, and perhaps TRBD1 as D gene, on 5 matching bases. The sequenced sample consisted of blood, either unsorted or a sorted T cell fraction (not recorded which). The CDR3 protein: CASSSPRVANEKLFF. At the DNA level, the sequence is TGTGCCAGCAGTTCCCCCAGGGTGGCTAATGAAAAACTGTTTTTT.